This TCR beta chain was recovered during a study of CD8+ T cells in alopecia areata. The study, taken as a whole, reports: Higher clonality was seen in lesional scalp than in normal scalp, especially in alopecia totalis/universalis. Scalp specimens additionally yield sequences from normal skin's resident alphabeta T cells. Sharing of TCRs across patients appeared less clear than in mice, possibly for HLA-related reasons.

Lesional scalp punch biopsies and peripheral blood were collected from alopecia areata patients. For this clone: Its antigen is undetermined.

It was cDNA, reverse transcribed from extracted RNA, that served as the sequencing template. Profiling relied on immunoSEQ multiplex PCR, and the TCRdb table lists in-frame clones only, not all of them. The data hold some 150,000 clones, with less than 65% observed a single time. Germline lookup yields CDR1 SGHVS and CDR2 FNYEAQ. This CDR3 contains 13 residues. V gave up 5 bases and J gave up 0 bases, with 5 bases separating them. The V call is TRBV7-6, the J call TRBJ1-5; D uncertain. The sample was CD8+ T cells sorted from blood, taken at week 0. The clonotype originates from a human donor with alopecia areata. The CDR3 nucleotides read TGTGCCAGCAGCCGGAATAGCAATCAGCCCCAGCATTTT. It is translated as CASSRNSNQPQHF.